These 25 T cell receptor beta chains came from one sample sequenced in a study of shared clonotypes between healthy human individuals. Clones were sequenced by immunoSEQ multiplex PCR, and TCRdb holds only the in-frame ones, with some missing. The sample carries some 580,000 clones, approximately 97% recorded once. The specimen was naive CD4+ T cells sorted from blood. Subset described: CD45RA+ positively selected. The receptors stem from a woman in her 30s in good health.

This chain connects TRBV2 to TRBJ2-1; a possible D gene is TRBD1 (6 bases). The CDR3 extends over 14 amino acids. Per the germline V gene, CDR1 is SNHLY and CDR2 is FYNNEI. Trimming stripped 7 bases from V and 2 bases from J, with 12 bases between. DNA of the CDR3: TGTGCCAGCAACACACAGGGCACCTACAATGAGCAGTTCTTC. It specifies CASNTQGTYNEQFF.

CDR3 in amino acids: CASSSPASGGTDTQYF. CDR3 sequence (DNA): TGTGCCAGCAGTTCCCCGGCTAGCGGGGGCACAGATACGCAGTATTTT. This chain joins TRBV28 and TRBJ2-3, with 9 bases lining up with TRBD2. Trimming cost V 4 bases and J 1 base; bases outside gene matches: 6. CDR3 length: 16 residues. Germline V lookup: CDR1 MDHEN, CDR2 SYDVKM.

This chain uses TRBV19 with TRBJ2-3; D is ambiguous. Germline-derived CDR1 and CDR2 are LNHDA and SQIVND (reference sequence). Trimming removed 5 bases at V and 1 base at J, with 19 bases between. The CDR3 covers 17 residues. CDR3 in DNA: TGTGCCAGTAGTTCTCCATTCACCGTAAATCGCACAGATACGCAGTATTTT. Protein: CASSSPFTVNRTDTQYF.

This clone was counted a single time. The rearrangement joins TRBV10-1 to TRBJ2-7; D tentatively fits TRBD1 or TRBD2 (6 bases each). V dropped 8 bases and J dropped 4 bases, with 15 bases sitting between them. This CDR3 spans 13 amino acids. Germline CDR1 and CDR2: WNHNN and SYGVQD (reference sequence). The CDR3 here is CASEAWGAYEQYF. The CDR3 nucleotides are TGCGCCAGCGAGGCGTGGGGGGCATACGAGCAGTACTTC.

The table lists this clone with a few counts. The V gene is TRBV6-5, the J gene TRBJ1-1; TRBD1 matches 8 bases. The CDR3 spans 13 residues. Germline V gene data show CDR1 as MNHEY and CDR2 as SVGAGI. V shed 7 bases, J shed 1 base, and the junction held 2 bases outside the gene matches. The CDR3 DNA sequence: TGTGCCAGCACCAGGGGGCCGAACACTGAAGCTTTCTTT. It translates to CASTRGPNTEAFF.

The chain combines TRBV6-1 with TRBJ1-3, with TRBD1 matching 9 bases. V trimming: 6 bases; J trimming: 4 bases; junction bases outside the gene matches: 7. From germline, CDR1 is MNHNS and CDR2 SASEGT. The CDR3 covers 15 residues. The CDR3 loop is CASSVGQGQGNTIYF. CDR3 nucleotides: TGTGCCAGCAGCGTAGGACAGGGGCAAGGAAACACCATATATTTT.

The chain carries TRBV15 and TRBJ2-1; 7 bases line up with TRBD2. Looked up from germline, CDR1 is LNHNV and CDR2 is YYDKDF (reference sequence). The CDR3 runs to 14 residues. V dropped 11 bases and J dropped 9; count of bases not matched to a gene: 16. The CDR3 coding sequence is TGTGCCTCGCAAGAGGGGAGGGGACGCGGTGAGCAGTTCTTC. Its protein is CASQEGRGRGEQFF.

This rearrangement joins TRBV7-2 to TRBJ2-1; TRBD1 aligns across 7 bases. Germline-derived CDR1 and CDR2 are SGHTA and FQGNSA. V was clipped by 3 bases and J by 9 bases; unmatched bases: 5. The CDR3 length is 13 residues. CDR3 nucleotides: TGTGCCAGCAGCTTCACGACAGGGTCTGAGCAGTTCTTC. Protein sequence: CASSFTTGSEQFF.

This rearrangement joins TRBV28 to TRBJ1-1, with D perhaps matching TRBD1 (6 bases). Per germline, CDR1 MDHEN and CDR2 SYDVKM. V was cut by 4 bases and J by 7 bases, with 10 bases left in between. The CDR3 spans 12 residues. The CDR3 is CASSSQGSEAFF. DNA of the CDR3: TGTGCCAGCAGTTCCCAGGGGAGTGAAGCTTTCTTT.

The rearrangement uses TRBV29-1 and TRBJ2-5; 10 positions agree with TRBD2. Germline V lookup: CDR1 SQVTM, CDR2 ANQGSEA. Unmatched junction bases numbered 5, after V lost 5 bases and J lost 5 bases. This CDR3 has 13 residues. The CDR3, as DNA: TGCAGCGTTAGGCTAGCGGGAGTGGAGACCCAGTACTTC. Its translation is CSVRLAGVETQYF.

The CDR3 sequence: CATGQASGANVLTF. In nucleotides, the CDR3 is TGCGCCACAGGACAGGCCTCTGGGGCCAACGTCCTGACTTTC. The chain carries TRBV5-1 and TRBJ2-6, with TRBD1 identical over 7 bases. J gave up 0 bases and V 9 bases, and 3 bases lay outside the gene matches. CDR3 length: 14 amino acids. CDR1 is SGHRS, CDR2 YFSETQ, per germline.

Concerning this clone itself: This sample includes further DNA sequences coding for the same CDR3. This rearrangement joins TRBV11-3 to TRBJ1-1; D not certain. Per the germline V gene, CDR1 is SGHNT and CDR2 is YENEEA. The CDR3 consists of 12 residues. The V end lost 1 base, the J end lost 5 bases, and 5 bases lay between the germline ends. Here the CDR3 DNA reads TGTGCCAGCAGCTTAGGGGCAACTGAAGCTTTCTTT. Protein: CASSLGATEAFF.

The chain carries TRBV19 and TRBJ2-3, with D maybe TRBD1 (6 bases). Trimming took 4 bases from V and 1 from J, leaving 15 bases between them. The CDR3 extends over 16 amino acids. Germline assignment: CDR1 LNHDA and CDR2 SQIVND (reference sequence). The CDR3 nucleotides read TGTGCCAGTAGTAACCGACAGGAGTATGGCACAGATACGCAGTATTTT. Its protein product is CASSNRQEYGTDTQYF.

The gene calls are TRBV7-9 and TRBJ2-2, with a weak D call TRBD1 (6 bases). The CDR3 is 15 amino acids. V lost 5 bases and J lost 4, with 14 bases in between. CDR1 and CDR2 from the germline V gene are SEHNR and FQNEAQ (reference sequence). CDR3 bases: TGTGCCAGCAGCGTAAAGGGGGTGCGCACCGGGGAGCTGTTTTTT. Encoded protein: CASSVKGVRTGELFF. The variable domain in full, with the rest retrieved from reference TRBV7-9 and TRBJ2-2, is DTGVSQNPRHKITKRGQNVTFRCDPISEHNRLYWYRQTLGQGPEFLTYFQNEAQLEKSRLLSDRFSAERPKGSFSTLEIQRTEQGDSAMYLCASSVKGVRTGELFFGEGSRLTVL.

CDR3: CARPRGDLYEQYF. In DNA, the CDR3 is TGCGCCAGGCCTCGGGGGGACCTCTACGAGCAGTACTTC. The V and J genes are TRBV5-1 and TRBJ2-7; 7 bases are a match to TRBD2. The germline CDR1 and CDR2 sequences are SGHRS and YFSETQ. Germline trimming cut 8 bases from V and 3 bases from J; bases unmatched to any gene: 8. CDR3 length: 13 amino acids.

The DNA for the CDR3 is TGTGCCAGCAGCTCCTCCAGGGAGGACTATGGCTACACCTTC. Residues: CASSSSREDYGYTF. This chain uses TRBV7-8 with TRBJ1-2, with TRBD1 as a possible D gene (5 bases). In germline, CDR1 is SGHVS, CDR2 FQNEAQ. V gave up 4 bases and J gave up 3 bases, with 12 bases separating them. The CDR3 sequence is 14 residues long.

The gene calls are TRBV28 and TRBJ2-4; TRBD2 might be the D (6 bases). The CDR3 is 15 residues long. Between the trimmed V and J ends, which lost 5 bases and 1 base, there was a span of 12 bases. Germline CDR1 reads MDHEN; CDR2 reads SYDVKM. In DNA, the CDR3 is TGTGCCAGCAGTCCTCGCGGGGAGGCCAAAAACATTCAGTACTTC. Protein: CASSPRGEAKNIQYF.

CDR3 sequence reads: CSASDYNEQFF. In nucleotides, the CDR3 is TGCAGTGCCTCCGACTACAATGAGCAGTTCTTC. This chain uses TRBV20-1 with TRBJ2-1; D call uncertain. The CDR3 totals 11 residues. The germline gives CDR1 DFQATT, CDR2 SNEGSKA (reference sequence). V lost 6 bases and J 3 bases, leaving 6 bases between the germline ends.

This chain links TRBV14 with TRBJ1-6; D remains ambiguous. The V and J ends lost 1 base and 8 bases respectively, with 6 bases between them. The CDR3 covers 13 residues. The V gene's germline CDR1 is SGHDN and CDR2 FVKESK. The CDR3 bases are TGTGCCAGCAGCCAAGTTGGGTATTCACCCCTCCACTTT. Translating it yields CASSQVGYSPLHF. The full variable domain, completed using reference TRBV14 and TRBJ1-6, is EAGVTQFPSHSVIEKGQTVTLRCDPISGHDNLYWYRRVMGKEIKFLLHFVKESKQDESGMPNNRFLAERTGGTYSTLKVQPAELEDSGVYFCASSQVGYSPLHFGNGTRLTVT.

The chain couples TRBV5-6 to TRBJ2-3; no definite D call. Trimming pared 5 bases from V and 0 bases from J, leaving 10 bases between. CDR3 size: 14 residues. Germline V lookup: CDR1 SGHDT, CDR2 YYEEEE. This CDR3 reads CASRSVGSTDTQYF. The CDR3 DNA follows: TGTGCCAGCAGGTCCGTGGGGAGCACAGATACGCAGTATTTT.

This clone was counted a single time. The CDR3 DNA is TGCGCCAGCAGCTTCCCCCGGGAAGACTACGAGCAGTACTTC. It translates to CASSFPREDYEQYF. The V gene is TRBV5-1, the J gene TRBJ2-5; D might be TRBD2 (5 bases). The end of the DNA is better explained by TRBJ2-7, so the J call may be wrong. The CDR3 loop spans 14 amino acids. CDR1 is SGHRS and CDR2 is YFSETQ in the germline V gene.

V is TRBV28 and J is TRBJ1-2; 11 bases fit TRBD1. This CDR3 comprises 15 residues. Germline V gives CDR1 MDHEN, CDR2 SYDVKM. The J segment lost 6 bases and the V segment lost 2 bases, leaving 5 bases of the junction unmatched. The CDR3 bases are TGTGCCAGCAGTTTACCGGGACAGGGGGTAGATGGCTACACCTTC. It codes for CASSLPGQGVDGYTF.

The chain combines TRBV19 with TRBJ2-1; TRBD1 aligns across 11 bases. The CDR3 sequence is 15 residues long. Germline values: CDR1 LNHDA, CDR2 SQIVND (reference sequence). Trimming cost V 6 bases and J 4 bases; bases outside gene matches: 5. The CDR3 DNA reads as TGTGCCAGTAGCAAGGGACAGGGGGTTTACAATGAGCAGTTCTTC. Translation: CASSKGQGVYNEQFF.

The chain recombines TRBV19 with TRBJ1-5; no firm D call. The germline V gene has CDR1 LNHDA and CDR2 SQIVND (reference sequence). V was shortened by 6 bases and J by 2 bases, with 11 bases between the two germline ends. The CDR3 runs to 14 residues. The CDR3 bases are TGTGCCAGTAGGTCGGACCCGCGCAATCAGCCCCAGCATTTT. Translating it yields CASRSDPRNQPQHF.

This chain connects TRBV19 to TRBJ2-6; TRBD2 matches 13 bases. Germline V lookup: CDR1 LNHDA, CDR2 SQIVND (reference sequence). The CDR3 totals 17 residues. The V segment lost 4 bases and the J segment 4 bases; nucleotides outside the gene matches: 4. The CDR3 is CASSRTSGRSGANVLTF. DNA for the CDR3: TGTGCCAGTAGTAGGACTAGCGGGAGATCCGGGGCCAACGTCCTGACTTTC.